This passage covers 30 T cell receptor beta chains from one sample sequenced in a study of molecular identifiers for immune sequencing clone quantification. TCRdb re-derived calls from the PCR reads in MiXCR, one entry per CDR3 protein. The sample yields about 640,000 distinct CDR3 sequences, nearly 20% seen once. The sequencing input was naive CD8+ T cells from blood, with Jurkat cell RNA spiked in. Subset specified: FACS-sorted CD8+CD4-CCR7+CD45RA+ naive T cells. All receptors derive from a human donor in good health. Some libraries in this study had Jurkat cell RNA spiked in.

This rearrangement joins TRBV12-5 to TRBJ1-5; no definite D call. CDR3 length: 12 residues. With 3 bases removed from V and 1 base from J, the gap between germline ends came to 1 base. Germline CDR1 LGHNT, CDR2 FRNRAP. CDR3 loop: CASGLSNQPQHF. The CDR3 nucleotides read TGTGCTAGTGGTTTAAGCAATCAGCCCCAGCATTTT.

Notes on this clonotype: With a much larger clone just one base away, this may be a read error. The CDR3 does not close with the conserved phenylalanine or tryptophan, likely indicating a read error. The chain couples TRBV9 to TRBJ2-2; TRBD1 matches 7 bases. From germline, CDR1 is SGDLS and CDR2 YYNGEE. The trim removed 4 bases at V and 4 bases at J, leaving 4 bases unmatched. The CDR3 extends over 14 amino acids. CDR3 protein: CASSHTGATGELFI. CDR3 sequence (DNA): TGTGCCAGCAGCCACACAGGGGCCACCGGGGAGCTGTTTATT.

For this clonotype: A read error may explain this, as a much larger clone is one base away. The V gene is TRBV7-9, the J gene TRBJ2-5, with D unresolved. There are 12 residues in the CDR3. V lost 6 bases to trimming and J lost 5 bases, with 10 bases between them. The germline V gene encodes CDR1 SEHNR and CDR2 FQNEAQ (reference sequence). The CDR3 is CASRTPAETQYF. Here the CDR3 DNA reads TGTGCCAGCAGAACACCAGCGGAGACCCAGTACTTC.

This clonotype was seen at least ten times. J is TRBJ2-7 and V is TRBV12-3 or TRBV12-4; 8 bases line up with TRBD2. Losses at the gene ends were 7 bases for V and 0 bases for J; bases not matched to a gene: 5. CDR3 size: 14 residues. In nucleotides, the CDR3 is TGTGCCAGCAACGCGGGGGGAAGCTCCTACGAGCAGTACTTC. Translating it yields CASNAGGSSYEQYF.

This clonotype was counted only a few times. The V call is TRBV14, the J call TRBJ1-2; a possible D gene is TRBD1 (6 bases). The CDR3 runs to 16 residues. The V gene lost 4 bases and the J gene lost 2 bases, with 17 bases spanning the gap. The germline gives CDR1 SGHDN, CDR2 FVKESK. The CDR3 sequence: CASSPRRTAANYGYTF. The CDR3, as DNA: TGTGCCAGCAGCCCCCGACGGACAGCCGCCAACTATGGCTACACCTTC.

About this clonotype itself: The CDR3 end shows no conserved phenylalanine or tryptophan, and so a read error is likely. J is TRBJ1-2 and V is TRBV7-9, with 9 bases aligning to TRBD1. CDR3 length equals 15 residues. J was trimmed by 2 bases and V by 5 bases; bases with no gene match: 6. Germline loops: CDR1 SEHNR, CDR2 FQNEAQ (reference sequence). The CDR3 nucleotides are TGTGCCAGCAGCCAGACACAGGGGGCAAACTATGGCTACACCCTC. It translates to CASSQTQGANYGYTL.

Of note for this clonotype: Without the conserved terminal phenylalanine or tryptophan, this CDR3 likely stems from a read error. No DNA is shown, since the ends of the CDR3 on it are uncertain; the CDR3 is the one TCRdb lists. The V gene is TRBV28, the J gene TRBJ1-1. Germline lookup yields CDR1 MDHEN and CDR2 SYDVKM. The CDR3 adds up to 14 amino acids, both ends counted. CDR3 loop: CASSFRRSNTEALL.

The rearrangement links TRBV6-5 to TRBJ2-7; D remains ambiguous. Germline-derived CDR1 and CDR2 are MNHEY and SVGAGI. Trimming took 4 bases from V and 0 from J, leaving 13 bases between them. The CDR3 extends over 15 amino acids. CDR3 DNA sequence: TGTGCCAGCAGTTCCGTTGGGGATAGCTCCTACGAGCAGTACTTC. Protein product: CASSSVGDSSYEQYF.

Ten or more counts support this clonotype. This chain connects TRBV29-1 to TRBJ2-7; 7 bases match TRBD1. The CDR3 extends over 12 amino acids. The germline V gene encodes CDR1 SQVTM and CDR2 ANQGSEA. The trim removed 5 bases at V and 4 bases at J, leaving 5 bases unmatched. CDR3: CSVTTGKYEQYF. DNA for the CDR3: TGCAGCGTTACGACAGGGAAGTACGAGCAGTACTTC.

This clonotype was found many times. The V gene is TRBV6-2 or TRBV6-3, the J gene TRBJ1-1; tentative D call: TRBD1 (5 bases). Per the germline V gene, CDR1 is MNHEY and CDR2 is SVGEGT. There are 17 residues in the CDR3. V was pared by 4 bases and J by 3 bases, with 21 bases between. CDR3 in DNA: TGTGCCAGCAGTTTACTCATCATGCAGGGTACGGACACTGAAGCTTTCTTT. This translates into CASSLLIMQGTDTEAFF.

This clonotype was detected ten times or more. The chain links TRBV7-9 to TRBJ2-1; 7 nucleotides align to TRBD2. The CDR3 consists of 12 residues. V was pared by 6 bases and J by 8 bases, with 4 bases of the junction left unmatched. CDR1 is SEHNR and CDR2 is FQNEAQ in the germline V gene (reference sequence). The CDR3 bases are TGTGCCAGCAGAACTAGCGCAGATGAGCAGTTCTTC. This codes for CASRTSADEQFF.

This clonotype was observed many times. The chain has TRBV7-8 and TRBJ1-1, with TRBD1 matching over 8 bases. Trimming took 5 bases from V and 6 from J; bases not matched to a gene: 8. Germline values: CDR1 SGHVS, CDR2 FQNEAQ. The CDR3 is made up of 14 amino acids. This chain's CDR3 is CASSPRTGFAEAFF. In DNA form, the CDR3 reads TGTGCCAGCAGCCCTAGGACAGGGTTCGCTGAAGCTTTCTTT.

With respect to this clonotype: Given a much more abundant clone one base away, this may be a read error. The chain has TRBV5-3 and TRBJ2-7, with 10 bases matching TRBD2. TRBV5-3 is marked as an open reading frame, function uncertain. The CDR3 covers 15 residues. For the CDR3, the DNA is TGTGACAGAAGCTTGGTCCTAGCGGGAGTTGGCGAGCAGTACTTC. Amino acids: CDRSLVLAGVGEQYF.

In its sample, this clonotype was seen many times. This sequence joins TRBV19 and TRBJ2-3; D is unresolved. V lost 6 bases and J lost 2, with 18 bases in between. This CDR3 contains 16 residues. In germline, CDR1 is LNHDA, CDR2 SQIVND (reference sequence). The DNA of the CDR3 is TGTGCCAGTAGCCACCCCGACCTAGGCCACACAGATACGCAGTATTTT. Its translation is CASSHPDLGHTDTQYF. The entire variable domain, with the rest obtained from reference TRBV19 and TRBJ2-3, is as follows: DGGITQSPKYLFRKEGQNVTLSCEQNLNHDAMYWYRQDPGQGLRLIYYSQIVNDFQKGDIAEGYSVSREKKESFPLTVTSAQKNPTAFYLCASSHPDLGHTDTQYFGPGTRLTVL.

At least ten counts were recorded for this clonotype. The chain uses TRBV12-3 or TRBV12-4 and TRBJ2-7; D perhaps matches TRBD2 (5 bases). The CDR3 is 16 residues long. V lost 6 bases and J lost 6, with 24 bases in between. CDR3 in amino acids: CASSQPATTEGTEQYF. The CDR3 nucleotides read TGTGCCAGCAGCCAACCGGCGACCACAGAGGGTACCGAGCAGTACTTC.

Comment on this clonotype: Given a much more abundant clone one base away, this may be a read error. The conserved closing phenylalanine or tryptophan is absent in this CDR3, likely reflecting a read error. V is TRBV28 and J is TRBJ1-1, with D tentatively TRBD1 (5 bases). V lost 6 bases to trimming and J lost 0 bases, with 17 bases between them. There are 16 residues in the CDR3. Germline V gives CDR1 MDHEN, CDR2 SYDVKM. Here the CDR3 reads CASSDSPTTLNTEAFL. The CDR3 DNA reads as TGTGCCAGCAGCGACAGCCCGACTACCTTGAACACTGAAGCTTTCCTT.

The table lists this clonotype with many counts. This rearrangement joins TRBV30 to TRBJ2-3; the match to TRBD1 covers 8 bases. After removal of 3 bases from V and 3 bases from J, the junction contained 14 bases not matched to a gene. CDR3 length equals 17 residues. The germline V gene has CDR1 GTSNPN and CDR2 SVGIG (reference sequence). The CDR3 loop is CAWSPGQGSTATDTQYF. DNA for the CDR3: TGTGCCTGGAGCCCCGGACAGGGATCCACCGCGACAGATACGCAGTATTTT.

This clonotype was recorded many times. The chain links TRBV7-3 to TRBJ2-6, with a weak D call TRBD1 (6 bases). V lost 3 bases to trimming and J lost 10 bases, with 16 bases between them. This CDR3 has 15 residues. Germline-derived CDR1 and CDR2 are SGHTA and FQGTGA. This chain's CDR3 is CASSFFPGQGNVLTF. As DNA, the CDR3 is TGTGCCAGCAGCTTTTTCCCGGGACAAGGTAACGTCCTGACTTTC. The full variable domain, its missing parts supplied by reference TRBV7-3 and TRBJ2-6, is GAGVSQTPSNKVTEKGKYVELRCDPISGHTALYWYRQSLGQGPEFLIYFQGTGAADDSGLPNDRFFAVRPEGSVSTLKIQRTERGDSAVYLCASSFFPGQGNVLTFGAGSRLTVL.

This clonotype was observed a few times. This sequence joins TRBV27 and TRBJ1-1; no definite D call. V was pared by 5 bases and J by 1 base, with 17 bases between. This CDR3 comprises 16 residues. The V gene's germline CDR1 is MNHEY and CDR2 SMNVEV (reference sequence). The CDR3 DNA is TGTGCCAGCAGTAGATGGACGGGATCGGGGAACACTGAAGCTTTCTTT. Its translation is CASSRWTGSGNTEAFF.

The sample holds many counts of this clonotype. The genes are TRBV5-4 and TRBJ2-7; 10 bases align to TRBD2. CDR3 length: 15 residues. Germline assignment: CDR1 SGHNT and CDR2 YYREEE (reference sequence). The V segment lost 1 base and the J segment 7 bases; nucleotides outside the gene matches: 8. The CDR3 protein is CASSLPLAGVEEQYF. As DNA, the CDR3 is TGTGCCAGCAGCTTGCCCCTAGCGGGAGTAGAAGAGCAGTACTTC.

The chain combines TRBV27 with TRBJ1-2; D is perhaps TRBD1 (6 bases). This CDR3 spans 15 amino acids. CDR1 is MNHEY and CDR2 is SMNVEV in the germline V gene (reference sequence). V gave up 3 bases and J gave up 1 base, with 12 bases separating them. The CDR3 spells CASSFPYRVNYGYTF. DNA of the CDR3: TGTGCCAGCAGTTTTCCGTACAGGGTTAACTATGGCTACACCTTC.

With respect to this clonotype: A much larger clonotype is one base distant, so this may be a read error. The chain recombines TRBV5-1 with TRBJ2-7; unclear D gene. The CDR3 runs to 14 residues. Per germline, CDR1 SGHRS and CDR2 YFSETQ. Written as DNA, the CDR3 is TGCGCCAGCAGCACTTCATCGTGGTCCTACGAGCAGCACTTC. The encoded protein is CASSTSSWSYEQHF.

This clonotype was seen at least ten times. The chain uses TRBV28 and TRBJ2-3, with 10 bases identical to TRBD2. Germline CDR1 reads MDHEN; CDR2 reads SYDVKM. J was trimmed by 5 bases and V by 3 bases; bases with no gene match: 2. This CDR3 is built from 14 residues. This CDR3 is CASSLEREGDTQYF. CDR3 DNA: TGTGCCAGCAGTTTGGAGCGGGAGGGAGATACGCAGTATTTT.

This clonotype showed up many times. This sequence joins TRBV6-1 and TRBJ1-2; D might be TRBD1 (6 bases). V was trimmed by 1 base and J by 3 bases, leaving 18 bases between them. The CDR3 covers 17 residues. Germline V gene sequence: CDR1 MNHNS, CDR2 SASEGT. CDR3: CASSEELWRGTDYGYTF. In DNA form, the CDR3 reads TGTGCCAGCAGTGAAGAACTTTGGAGGGGGACGGACTATGGCTACACCTTC.

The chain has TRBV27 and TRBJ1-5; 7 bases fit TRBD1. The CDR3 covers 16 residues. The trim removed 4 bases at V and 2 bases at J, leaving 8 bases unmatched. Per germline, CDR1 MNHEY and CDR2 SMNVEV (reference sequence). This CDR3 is CASSSLQGFGNQPQHF. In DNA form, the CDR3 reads TGTGCCAGCAGTTCTTTACAGGGGTTTGGCAATCAGCCCCAGCATTTT.

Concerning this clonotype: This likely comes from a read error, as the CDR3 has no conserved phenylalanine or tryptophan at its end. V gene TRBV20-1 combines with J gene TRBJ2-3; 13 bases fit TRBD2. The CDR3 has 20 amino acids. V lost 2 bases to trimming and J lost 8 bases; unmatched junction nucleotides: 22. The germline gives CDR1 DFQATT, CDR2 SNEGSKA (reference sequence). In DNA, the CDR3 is TGCAGTGCTAGACCACCGTCCATGGGGGGACTAGCGGGATATTGGGGTACGCAGTATCTT. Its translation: CSARPPSMGGLAGYWGTQYL.

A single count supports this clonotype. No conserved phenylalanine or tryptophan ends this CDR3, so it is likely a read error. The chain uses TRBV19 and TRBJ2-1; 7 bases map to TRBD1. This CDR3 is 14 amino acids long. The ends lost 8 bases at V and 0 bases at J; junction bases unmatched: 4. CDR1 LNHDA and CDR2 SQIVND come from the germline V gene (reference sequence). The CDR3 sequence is CASSQGSSYNEQFL. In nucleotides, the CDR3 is TGTGCCAGTTCACAGGGGAGCTCCTACAATGAGCAGTTCCTC.

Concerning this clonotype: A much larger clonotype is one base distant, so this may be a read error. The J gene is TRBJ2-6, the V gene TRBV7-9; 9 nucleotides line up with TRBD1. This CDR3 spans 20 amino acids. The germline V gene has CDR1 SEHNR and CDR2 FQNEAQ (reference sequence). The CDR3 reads CACRMGQGPSRIDGANVLTF. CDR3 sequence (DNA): TGTGCCTGCAGGATGGGACAGGGACCTTCTAGGATTGACGGGGCCAACGTCCTGACTTTC.

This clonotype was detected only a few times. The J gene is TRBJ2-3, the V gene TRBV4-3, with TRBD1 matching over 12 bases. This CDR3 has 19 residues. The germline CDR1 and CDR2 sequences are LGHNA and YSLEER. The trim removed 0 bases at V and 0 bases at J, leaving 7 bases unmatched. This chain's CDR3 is CASSQDGTGGYPSTDTQYF. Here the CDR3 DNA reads TGCGCCAGCAGCCAAGATGGGACAGGGGGCTACCCCAGCACAGATACGCAGTATTTT.

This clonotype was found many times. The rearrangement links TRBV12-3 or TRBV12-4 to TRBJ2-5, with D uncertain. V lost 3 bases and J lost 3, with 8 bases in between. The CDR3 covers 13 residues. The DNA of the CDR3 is TGTGCCAGCAGTTTGGGTCATAAAGAGACCCAGTACTTC. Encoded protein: CASSLGHKETQYF.